The 32 T cell receptor beta chains reported below all come from one sample, sequenced in a study of shared clonotypes between healthy human individuals. Only CD45RO-negative cells positively selected for CCR7 counted as naive CD8 cells, so terminally differentiated effector memory CD45RA+ cells were excluded. Assay: immunoSEQ multiplex PCR; the TCRdb copy retains only in-frame clones and omits some. This table has around 2.1 million clones, roughly 91% appearing once. The source material was naive CD8+ T cells from PBMCs. The receptors derive from a man between 18 and 35 years old in good health. Some clones in this sample may be carry-over from other donors' samples.

This clone was seen only once. This sequence joins TRBV4-3 and TRBJ2-4; the D is unclear. The V gene lost 0 bases and the J gene lost 8 bases, with 14 bases spanning the gap. The CDR3 is 15 residues long. CDR1 is LGHNA, CDR2 YSLEER, per germline. This CDR3 reads CASSQDNLGGDIQYF. In DNA, the CDR3 is TGCGCCAGCAGCCAAGATAATTTAGGTGGAGACATTCAGTACTTC.

CDR3 sequence: CASSQDAGLAGAYSYEQYF. The CDR3 nucleotides are TGTGCCAGCAGCCAAGATGCGGGACTAGCGGGAGCATACTCCTACGAGCAGTACTTC. The chain uses TRBV14 and TRBJ2-7, with 14 bases identical to TRBD2. Germline V CDR1 and CDR2: SGHDN, FVKESK. This CDR3 region has 19 residues. Trimming took 0 bases from V and 0 from J; bases not matched to a gene: 7.

The J gene is TRBJ2-7, the V gene TRBV9; 7 bases match TRBD2. The CDR3 has 17 amino acids. Trimming at V came to 3 bases and at J to 5 bases, leaving 17 bases not matched to a gene. Germline V CDR1 and CDR2: SGDLS, YYNGEE. The CDR3, as DNA: TGTGCCAGCAGCGGGTGGGGATCGGCGGGAGCACGGCACGAGCAGTACTTC. This codes for CASSGWGSAGARHEQYF. Full variable domain (remainder filled in from reference TRBV9 and TRBJ2-7): DSGVTQTPKHLITATGQRVTLRCSPRSGDLSVYWYQQSLDQGLQFLIQYYNGEERAKGNILERFSAQQFPDLHSELNLSSLELGDSALYFCASSGWGSAGARHEQYFGPGTRLTVT.

The chain is built from TRBV2 and TRBJ2-4; TRBD2 matches 8 bases. This CDR3 is built from 16 residues. Germline values: CDR1 SNHLY, CDR2 FYNNEI. Trimming at V came to 6 bases and at J to 3 bases, leaving 10 bases not matched to a gene. The CDR3 nucleotides read TGTGCCAGCAGGCCCAAGCGGGAGAGGGTCAAAAACATTCAGTACTTC. Its translation: CASRPKRERVKNIQYF.

This chain links TRBV28 with TRBJ2-7; perhaps TRBD2 as D (5 bases). Trimming took off 6 bases at V and 5 bases at J, with 20 bases between the two ends. The CDR3 spans 15 residues. The germline gives CDR1 MDHEN, CDR2 SYDVKM. The DNA of the CDR3 is TGTGCCAGCAGGAGGACCTTTTCCCAGAGGGACGAGCAGTACTTC. It specifies CASRRTFSQRDEQYF.

This chain joins TRBV13 and TRBJ1-2; TRBD1 might be the D (5 bases). Trimming shortened V by 4 bases and J by 4 bases, and 16 bases separated the two germline ends. This CDR3 comprises 15 residues. CDR1 and CDR2 (germline): PRHDT, FYEKMQ (reference sequence). The CDR3 DNA follows: TGTGCCAGCAGCTCCCGGGGACGGAACGTCTATGGCTACACCTTC. This gives the protein CASSSRGRNVYGYTF.

The V call is TRBV6-1, the J call TRBJ1-4, with 8 nucleotides matching TRBD1. Losses at the gene ends were 6 bases for V and 8 bases for J; bases not matched to a gene: 11. Germline CDR1 is MNHNS and CDR2 is SASEGT. This CDR3 comprises 15 residues. CDR3 nucleotide sequence: TGTGCCAGCAGGCGGAAAGACAGGGGAGACGAAAAACTGTTTTTT. This translates into CASRRKDRGDEKLFF.

The rearrangement uses TRBV7-2 and TRBJ1-5; possible D gene TRBD1, 5 bases. Germline assignment: CDR1 SGHTA and CDR2 FQGNSA. V lost 7 bases to trimming and J lost 7 bases, with 20 bases between them. The length of the CDR3 is 15 residues. As DNA, the CDR3 is TGTGCCAGCACTAATCCTAGGGACCGAGGCCAGCCCCAGCATTTT. Amino acid sequence: CASTNPRDRGQPQHF.

The V call is TRBV28, the J call TRBJ2-1, with D uncertain. Germline V lookup: CDR1 MDHEN, CDR2 SYDVKM. With 5 bases removed from V and 3 bases from J, the gap between germline ends came to 17 bases. This CDR3 is 16 amino acids long. The CDR3 loop is CASSVISELGYNEQFF. The CDR3, as DNA: TGTGCCAGCAGTGTAATCTCGGAACTGGGCTACAATGAGCAGTTCTTC.

V is TRBV10-1 and J is TRBJ2-4; perhaps TRBD2 as D (6 bases). This CDR3 spans 15 amino acids. CDR1 and CDR2 from the germline V gene are WNHNN and SYGVQD (reference sequence). Deletions cut 3 bases from V and 7 bases from J, with 16 bases between. CDR3 amino acids: CASSERRGFANIQYF. The CDR3 region has the DNA TGCGCCAGCAGTGAAAGGAGGGGATTTGCGAACATTCAGTACTTC.

Here the CDR3 DNA reads TGTGCCAGTAGTAAAGACTCACCTTGGGACTATGGCTACACCTTC. It specifies CASSKDSPWDYGYTF. The chain carries TRBV19 and TRBJ1-2; no clear D. CDR1 LNHDA and CDR2 SQIVND come from the germline V gene (reference sequence). The CDR3 is 15 amino acids. V was shortened by 4 bases and J by 3 bases, with 15 bases between the two germline ends.

The chain combines TRBV4-1 with TRBJ2-2; weak D call: TRBD1 (6 bases). This CDR3 is built from 16 residues. V was pared by 4 bases and J by 6 bases, with 18 bases between. Germline CDR1 is MGHRA and CDR2 is YSYEKL. The CDR3 sequence: CASSPKGDEPPGELFF. CDR3 DNA: TGCGCCAGCAGCCCGAAGGGGGACGAGCCCCCCGGGGAGCTGTTTTTT.

The V call is TRBV7-2, the J call TRBJ2-2; 7 bases agree with TRBD1. The CDR3 extends over 14 amino acids. Germline trimming cut 3 bases from V and 5 bases from J; bases unmatched to any gene: 3. From germline, CDR1 is SGHTA and CDR2 FQGNSA. The CDR3 sequence: CASSFVTGTGELFF. The CDR3 DNA reads TGTGCCAGCAGCTTTGTGACAGGGACCGGGGAGCTGTTTTTT.

This chain connects TRBV27 to TRBJ2-7; possibly TRBD2 for D (6 bases). CDR3 size: 16 residues. The V end lost 6 bases, the J end lost 0 bases, and 18 bases lay between the germline ends. Germline CDR1 MNHEY, CDR2 SMNVEV (reference sequence). CDR3 residues: CASSPSSGKISYEQYF. The CDR3 DNA sequence: TGTGCCAGCAGCCCCAGTAGCGGCAAAATCTCCTACGAGCAGTACTTC.

The gene calls are TRBV27 and TRBJ1-1; 9 positions match TRBD1. Germline V CDR1 and CDR2: MNHEY, SMNVEV (reference sequence). J gave up 5 bases and V 5 bases, and 9 bases lay outside the gene matches. The CDR3 loop spans 15 amino acids. In DNA, the CDR3 is TGTGCCAGCAGTAAATCAACAGGGGGCGCGACTGAAGCTTTCTTT. It yields the protein CASSKSTGGATEAFF.

This rearrangement joins TRBV4-1 to TRBJ2-5; 7 nucleotides align to TRBD1. The V segment lost 0 bases and the J segment 4 bases; nucleotides outside the gene matches: 20. Germline assignment: CDR1 MGHRA and CDR2 YSYEKL. This CDR3 spans 20 amino acids. Here the CDR3 reads CASSQDPTITQGMLRETQYF. CDR3 DNA sequence: TGCGCCAGCAGCCAAGATCCGACGATCACACAGGGGATGTTGAGAGAGACCCAGTACTTC.

The V call is TRBV6-6, the J call TRBJ2-2; no definite D call. V was clipped by 5 bases and J by 1 base, with 14 bases between them. The germline V gene has CDR1 MNHNY and CDR2 SVGAGI (reference sequence). This CDR3 region has 16 residues. The CDR3: CASSHLPGWNTGELFF. In nucleotides, the CDR3 is TGTGCCAGCAGTCACCTCCCCGGGTGGAACACCGGGGAGCTGTTTTTT.

A note on this clone: Mismatch with germline at one junction end may stem from a read error. The same CDR3 is also encoded by other DNA sequences in this sample. The chain employs TRBV6-1 and TRBJ2-7, with TRBD1 identical over 9 bases. The CDR3 loop spans 16 amino acids. Per the germline V gene, CDR1 is MNHNS and CDR2 is SASEGT. The CDR3 DNA follows: TGTGCTAGCAGTGAGCCGAGGGGACAGGGATGGTACGAGCAGTACTTC. Amino acid sequence: CASSEPRGQGWYEQYF.

This chain uses TRBV5-6 with TRBJ1-1; 10 nucleotides match TRBD1. The CDR3 contains 17 residues. In germline, CDR1 is SGHDT, CDR2 YYEEEE. The trim removed 4 bases at V and 2 bases at J, leaving 11 bases unmatched. CDR3 sequence reads: CASSEGGTGAGNTEAFF. The DNA for the CDR3 is TGTGCCAGCAGCGAAGGGGGGACAGGGGCCGGAAACACTGAAGCTTTCTTT.

This clone came up a few times. The chain uses TRBV30 and TRBJ2-7; no reliable D call. This CDR3 is built from 11 residues. Between the trimmed V and J ends, which lost 2 bases and 0 bases, there was a span of 2 bases. Germline V gene lookup returns CDR1 GTSNPN and CDR2 SVGIG (reference sequence). CDR3 in DNA: TGTGCCTGGAGTTACTCCTACGAGCAGTACTTC. This encodes CAWSYSYEQYF.

The CDR3 reads CASSKEHRKSLSNQPQHF. The CDR3 DNA is TGTGCCAGTAGTAAAGAACACAGGAAATCCCTTAGCAATCAGCCCCAGCATTTT. This chain connects TRBV19 to TRBJ1-5, with TRBD1 as a possible D gene (5 bases). The CDR3 is 18 amino acids. Germline assignment: CDR1 LNHDA and CDR2 SQIVND (reference sequence). Trimming shortened V by 4 bases and J by 0 bases, and 19 bases separated the two germline ends.

The chain recombines TRBV19 with TRBJ2-2; the D gene is possibly TRBD2 (6 bases). V lost 3 bases and J 6 bases, leaving 14 bases between the germline ends. The CDR3 totals 15 residues. The V gene's germline CDR1 is LNHDA and CDR2 SQIVND (reference sequence). In nucleotides, the CDR3 is TGTGCCAGTAGTATCGTCGGGGGAGAGGCCGGGGAGCTGTTTTTT. It encodes CASSIVGGEAGELFF.

V and J are TRBV7-6 and TRBJ1-4; D gene uncertain. CDR3 length: 16 residues. V was cut by 1 base and J by 7 bases, with 16 bases left in between. Germline CDR1 reads SGHVS; CDR2 reads FNYEAQ. The DNA for the CDR3 is TGTGCCAGCAGCTTAGGTCGGGCGGGGAGGTTTGAAAAACTGTTTTTT. Its protein product is CASSLGRAGRFEKLFF.

This clone has a single count. This chain connects TRBV19 to TRBJ1-1, with D hard to call. The CDR3 contains 14 residues. V was cut by 1 base and J by 10 bases, with 16 bases left in between. Germline-derived CDR1 and CDR2 are LNHDA and SQIVND (reference sequence). CDR3 loop: CASSIGGSPLGAFF. CDR3 sequence (DNA): TGTGCCAGTAGTATAGGAGGGTCCCCCCTCGGAGCTTTCTTT.

The rearrangement uses TRBV15 and TRBJ2-7; tentative D call: TRBD1 (6 bases). CDR1 and CDR2 from the germline V gene are LNHNV and YYDKDF (reference sequence). This CDR3 contains 15 residues. Trimming took off 6 bases at V and 5 bases at J, with 20 bases between the two ends. The CDR3 DNA is TGTGCCACCAGTAATGGGCAGGGGTTCTTCGACGAGCAGTACTTC. Its translation is CATSNGQGFFDEQYF.

The CDR3 loop is CASSFWALPLYGYTF. CDR3 in DNA: TGTGCCAGCAGCTTTTGGGCCCTACCCCTCTATGGCTACACCTTC. The genes are TRBV5-6 and TRBJ1-2; D is undetermined. Germline CDR1 and CDR2: SGHDT and YYEEEE. Trimming removed 2 bases at V and 4 bases at J, with 15 bases between. The CDR3 is 15 amino acids.

For the CDR3, the DNA is TGTGCCAGTAGTATAGGGAAGGCCCAGTACTTC. The encoded protein is CASSIGKAQYF. The chain couples TRBV19 to TRBJ2-5, with D unresolved. The germline CDR1 and CDR2 sequences are LNHDA and SQIVND (reference sequence). There are 11 residues in the CDR3. Trimming removed 1 base from V and 9 bases from J, with 6 bases in between.

The chain joins TRBV7-8 to TRBJ1-1; TRBD1 is a possible D gene (5 bases). Per the germline V gene, CDR1 is SGHVS and CDR2 is FQNEAQ. CDR3 length: 17 residues. The V end was cut by 2 bases, the J end by 6 bases, with 22 bases between. The CDR3, as DNA: TGTGCCAGCAGCTTATCCCCCCACGGTTGGGGGGACGCTGAAGCTTTCTTT. As protein: CASSLSPHGWGDAEAFF.

The chain employs TRBV28 and TRBJ1-2; D possibly corresponds to TRBD1 (5 bases). Per germline, CDR1 MDHEN and CDR2 SYDVKM. CDR3 size: 13 residues. V was trimmed by 3 bases and J by 4 bases, leaving 9 bases between them. CDR3 coding DNA: TGTGCCAGCAGTTTCCGGGGCTTCTATGGCTACACCTTC. Translation: CASSFRGFYGYTF.

V gene TRBV28 combines with J gene TRBJ2-1; TRBD1 matches at 8 bases. The CDR3 sequence is 16 residues long. CDR1 and CDR2 (germline): MDHEN, SYDVKM. The ends lost 8 bases at V and 2 bases at J; junction bases unmatched: 11. The CDR3 loop reads CASGNSGGQPYNEQFF. CDR3 DNA: TGTGCCAGCGGGAATTCAGGGGGCCAACCCTACAATGAGCAGTTCTTC.

The chain carries TRBV30 and TRBJ1-2, with D hard to call. Germline-derived CDR1 and CDR2 are GTSNPN and SVGIG (reference sequence). The CDR3 is made up of 12 amino acids. V lost 3 bases and J lost 5, with 10 bases in between. The CDR3 loop is CAWRFDNYGYTF. CDR3 DNA sequence: TGTGCCTGGAGATTTGACAATTATGGCTACACCTTC.

The chain couples TRBV6-5 to TRBJ2-2, with 11 bases lining up with TRBD1. CDR1 is MNHEY and CDR2 is SVGAGI in the germline V gene. After removal of 0 bases from V and 5 bases from J, the junction contained 2 bases not matched to a gene. The CDR3 runs to 16 residues. CDR3 sequence (DNA): TGTGCCAGCAGTTACTCGAGGGACAGGGGGACCGGGGAGCTGTTTTTT. Protein sequence: CASSYSRDRGTGELFF.